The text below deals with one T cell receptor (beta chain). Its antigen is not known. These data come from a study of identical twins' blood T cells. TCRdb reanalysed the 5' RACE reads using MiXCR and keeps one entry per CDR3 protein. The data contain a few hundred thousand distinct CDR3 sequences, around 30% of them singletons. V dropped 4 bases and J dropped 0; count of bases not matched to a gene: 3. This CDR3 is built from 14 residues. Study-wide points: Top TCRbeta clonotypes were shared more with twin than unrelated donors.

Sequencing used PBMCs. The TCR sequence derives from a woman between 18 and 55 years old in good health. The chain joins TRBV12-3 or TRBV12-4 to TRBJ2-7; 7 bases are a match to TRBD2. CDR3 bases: TGTGCCAGCAGTTCCAGCGGGAACTCCTACGAGCAGTACTTC. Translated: CASSSSGNSYEQYF.